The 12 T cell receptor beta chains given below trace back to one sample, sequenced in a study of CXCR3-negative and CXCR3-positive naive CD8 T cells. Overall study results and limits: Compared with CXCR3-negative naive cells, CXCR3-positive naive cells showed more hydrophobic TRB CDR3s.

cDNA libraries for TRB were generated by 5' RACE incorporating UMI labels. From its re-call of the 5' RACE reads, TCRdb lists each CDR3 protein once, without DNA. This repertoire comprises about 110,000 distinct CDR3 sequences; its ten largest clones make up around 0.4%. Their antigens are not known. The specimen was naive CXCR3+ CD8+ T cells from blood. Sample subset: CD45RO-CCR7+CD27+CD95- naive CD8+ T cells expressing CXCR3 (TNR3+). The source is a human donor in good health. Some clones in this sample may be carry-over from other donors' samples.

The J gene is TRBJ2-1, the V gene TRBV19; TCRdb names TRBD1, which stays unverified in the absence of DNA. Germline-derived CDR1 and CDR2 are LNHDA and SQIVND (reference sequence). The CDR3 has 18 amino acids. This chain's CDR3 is CASSPLAWAHSSYNEQFF.

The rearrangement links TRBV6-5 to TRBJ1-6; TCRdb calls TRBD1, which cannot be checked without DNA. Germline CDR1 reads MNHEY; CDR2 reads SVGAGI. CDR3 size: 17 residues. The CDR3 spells CASSPLPPGQGYSPLHF.

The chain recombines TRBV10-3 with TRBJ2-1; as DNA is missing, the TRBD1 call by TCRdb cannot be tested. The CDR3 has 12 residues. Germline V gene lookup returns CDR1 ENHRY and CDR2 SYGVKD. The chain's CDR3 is CAISEGAGEQFF.

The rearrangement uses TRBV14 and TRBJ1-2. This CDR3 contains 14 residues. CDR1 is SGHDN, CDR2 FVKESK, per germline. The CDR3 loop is CASSQWGPYYGYTF.

CDR3: CASSVASTGPEQYF. The chain recombines TRBV9 with TRBJ2-7; TCRdb designates TRBD1, a call that cannot be tested without DNA. The CDR3 has 14 residues. Germline lookup yields CDR1 SGDLS and CDR2 YYNGEE.

CDR3 region: CASQGQQNYEQYF. The chain employs TRBV5-1 and TRBJ2-7; TCRdb returns TRBD1, unconfirmable since there is no DNA. The CDR3 is 13 amino acids. Germline CDR1 reads SGHRS; CDR2 reads YFSETQ.

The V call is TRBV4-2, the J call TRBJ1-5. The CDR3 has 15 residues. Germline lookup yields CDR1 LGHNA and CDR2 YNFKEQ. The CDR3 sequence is CASSQERQLYQPQHF.

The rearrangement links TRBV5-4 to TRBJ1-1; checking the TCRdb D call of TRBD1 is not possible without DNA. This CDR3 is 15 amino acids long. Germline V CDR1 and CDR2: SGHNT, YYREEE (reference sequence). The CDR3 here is CASSPWTGEFSEAFF.

The CDR3 here is CASSAYGTVNEQYF. The chain employs TRBV25-1 and TRBJ2-7; as DNA is missing, the TRBD1 call by TCRdb cannot be tested. This CDR3 has 14 amino acids. Germline values: CDR1 MGHDK, CDR2 SYGVNS.

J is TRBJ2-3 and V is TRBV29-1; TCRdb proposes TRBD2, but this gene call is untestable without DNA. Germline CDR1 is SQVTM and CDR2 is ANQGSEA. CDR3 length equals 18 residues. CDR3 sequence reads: CSVVPARLAVAGTDTQYF.

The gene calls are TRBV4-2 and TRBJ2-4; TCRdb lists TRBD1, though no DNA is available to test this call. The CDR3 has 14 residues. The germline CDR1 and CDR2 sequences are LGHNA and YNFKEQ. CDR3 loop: CASSHDGTVNIQYF.

The CDR3 spells CASSKNSGGGYTF. This sequence joins TRBV21-1 and TRBJ1-2. TRBV21-1 is listed as a pseudogene. The CDR3 covers 13 residues.